These T cell receptor beta chains were read from a single sample in a study of Ad26.COV2.S vaccination and SARS-CoV-2 variants. The protocol was immunoSEQ multiplex PCR, while the TCRdb copy is restricted to in-frame clones and leaves out a portion. The data contain roughly 240,000 clones, roughly 88% of them singletons. This specimen was peripheral blood, taken in a trial of Ad26.COV2.S vaccine versus placebo. These receptor sequences come from a person between 18 and 65 years old who received the Ad26.COV2.S COVID-19 vaccine or a placebo. CDR3s include the opening cysteine and the closing phenylalanine or tryptophan. A D gene is named only where the DNA matches it firmly. Some rows mark clone size as missing; the rest say once, few, many or name a class of expanded clone.

J gene	clone size	V gene	D gene	CDR3 protein	CDR3 DNA
TRBJ2-2	-	TRBV12-3/TRBV12-4	-	CASSSGDGELFF	TGTGCCAGCAGTTCGGGGGACGGGGAGCTGTTTTTT
TRBJ2-7	-	TRBV4-3	TRBD1	CASSQEDTITGGYEQYF	TGCGCCAGCAGCCAAGAAGATACAATAACAGGGGGCTACGAGCAGTACTTC
TRBJ2-5	-	TRBV10-3	TRBD2	CAISGLAGAQETQYF	TGTGCCATCAGTGGACTAGCGGGGGCCCAAGAGACCCAGTACTTC
TRBJ2-1	-	TRBV7-8	-	CASSSGSSGLFYNEQFF	TGTGCCAGCAGCTCGGGCTCATCGGGACTTTTTTACAATGAGCAGTTCTTC
TRBJ2-2	-	TRBV19	-	CASSKENTGELFF	TGTGCCAGTAGTAAGGAGAACACCGGGGAGCTGTTTTTT
TRBJ2-7	-	TRBV7-9	-	CASSLGRGQGSYEQYF	TGTGCCAGCAGCTTAGGTAGGGGTCAGGGGTCCTACGAGCAGTACTTC
TRBJ2-7	-	TRBV28	-	CASSPSRAVDYEQYF	TGTGCCAGCAGCCCTAGTAGGGCAGTCGATTACGAGCAGTACTTC
TRBJ2-1	-	TRBV7-7	TRBD2	CASSPIAGGYNEQFF	TGTGCTAGCAGCCCAATAGCGGGGGGGTACAATGAGCAGTTCTTC
TRBJ1-5	-	TRBV19	TRBD1	CASAKRQGDQPQHF	TGTGCCAGCGCGAAACGACAGGGAGATCAGCCCCAGCATTTT
TRBJ2-7	-	TRBV10-3	-	CAISELDSSEQYF	TGTGCCATCAGTGAGTTGGACAGCTCCGAGCAGTACTTC
TRBJ2-1	-	TRBV9	TRBD2	CASSVTTSGRNEQFF	TGTGCCAGCAGCGTAACGACTAGCGGGAGGAATGAGCAGTTCTTC
TRBJ2-7	few	TRBV5-1	-	CASSSGTGSSYEQYF	TGCGCCAGCAGCTCCGGGACGGGAAGCTCCTACGAGCAGTACTTC
TRBJ1-4	-	TRBV7-9	-	CASRNEVGKTNEKLFF	TGTGCCAGCAGAAATGAAGTGGGGAAGACTAATGAAAAACTGTTTTTT
TRBJ2-1	-	TRBV29-1	TRBD2	CSVEVFGLAGVGEQFF	TGCAGCGTTGAAGTTTTTGGGCTAGCGGGAGTTGGTGAGCAGTTCTTC
TRBJ1-2	-	TRBV5-4	-	CASSLLTGGNYGYTF	TGTGCCAGCAGCTTGTTGACCGGTGGTAACTATGGCTACACCTTC
TRBJ1-1	-	TRBV14	-	CASSQEFSGTVNTEAFF	TGTGCCAGCAGCCAAGAATTTTCCGGGACGGTGAACACTGAAGCTTTCTTT
TRBJ1-3	-	TRBV12-3/TRBV12-4	-	CASSLDGNTIYF	TGTGCCAGCAGCTTGGATGGAAACACCATATATTTT
TRBJ1-2	many	TRBV18	-	CASSPQAAGAGDYGYTF	TGTGCCAGCTCACCACAGGCTGCCGGGGCTGGAGACTATGGCTACACCTTC
TRBJ1-6	-	TRBV6-5	-	CASSYSRVANSPLHF	TGTGCCAGCAGTTACTCGCGGGTAGCTAATTCACCCCTCCACTTT
TRBJ2-2	once	TRBV30	-	CAWNSQGTGELFF	TGTGCCTGGAACTCTCAGGGCACCGGGGAGCTGTTTTTT
TRBJ2-2	once	TRBV19	TRBD2	CASNGGAANTGELFF	TGTGCCAGTAACGGGGGGGCCGCCAACACCGGGGAGCTGTTTTTT
TRBJ2-2	-	TRBV7-9	-	CASSSNTGELFF	TGTGCCAGCAGCTCGAACACCGGGGAGCTGTTTTTT
TRBJ1-3	-	TRBV7-9	-	CASSPNGGPSSGNTIYF	TGTGCCAGCAGCCCAAACGGGGGCCCAAGCTCTGGAAACACCATATATTTT
TRBJ1-5	-	TRBV7-9	-	CASSSPVGGVNQPQHF	TGTGCCAGCAGTTCCCCCGTGGGGGGGGTCAATCAGCCCCAGCATTTT
TRBJ1-2	-	TRBV3-1/TRBV3-2	-	CASSQDHGVFRGYTF	TGTGCCAGCAGCCAAGATCACGGGGTATTTCGTGGCTACACCTTC
TRBJ1-5	-	TRBV28	TRBD1	CASSPHDRAQPQHF	TGTGCCAGCAGTCCACACGACAGGGCTCAGCCCCAGCATTTT
TRBJ1-1	-	TRBV30	-	CAWRSTERRRTEAFF	TGTGCCTGGAGATCTACCGAAAGGCGACGGACTGAAGCTTTCTTT
TRBJ2-2	-	TRBV9	-	CASSVGGELFF	TGTGCCAGCAGCGTAGGGGGGGAGCTGTTTTTT
TRBJ2-5	-	TRBV2	TRBD2	CASSATSGTQETQYF	TGTGCCAGCAGTGCGACTAGCGGGACCCAAGAGACCCAGTACTTC
TRBJ2-2	-	TRBV6-7	TRBD2	CASIHRRSRETTGELFF	TGTGCCAGCATACACAGGCGGTCGCGGGAGACCACCGGGGAGCTGTTTTTT
TRBJ1-1	-	TRBV21-1	-	CASSKGGLRAEAFF	TGTGCCAGCAGCAAAGGTGGCCTGAGGGCTGAAGCTTTCTTT